Below, 5 T cell receptor beta chains from the same sample are listed, as sequenced in a study of graft-versus-host responses after intestinal transplantation. Clones were read by immunoSEQ multiplex PCR, and TCRdb kept only the in-frame ones, dropping some. This sample has tens of thousands of clones; about nine tenths occur once, and the top ten carry 0.11%. Their antigens remain unidentified. Sample: unstimulated CD4+ T cells sorted from spleen or lymph node cells, taken before intestinal transplant. The receptor source for this set is a human donor who received an intestinal transplant.

This clone was recorded once. V gene TRBV18 combines with J gene TRBJ2-1; 9 nucleotides line up with TRBD2. In germline, CDR1 is KGHSH, CDR2 LQKENI. The CDR3 is 14 residues long. J lost 9 bases, V lost 3 bases, and 6 bases had no gene match. CDR3: CASSPSGTSSEQFF. Written as DNA, the CDR3 is TGTGCCAGCTCACCGAGCGGGACTAGCAGTGAGCAGTTCTTC.

V gene TRBV5-1 combines with J gene TRBJ2-1; 9 bases map to TRBD2. The CDR3 spans 15 residues. Unmatched junction bases numbered 1, after V lost 3 bases and J lost 0 bases. Germline values: CDR1 SGHRS, CDR2 YFSETQ. For the CDR3, the DNA is TGCGCCAGCAGCTCTAGCGGGGTCTCCTACAATGAGCAGTTCTTC. Amino acid sequence: CASSSSGVSYNEQFF.

The gene calls are TRBV18 and TRBJ1-2; D is unclear. With 2 bases removed from V and 3 bases from J, the gap between germline ends came to 10 bases. The length of the CDR3 is 14 residues. Germline V gene sequence: CDR1 KGHSH, CDR2 LQKENI. CDR3 protein: CASSPAGKDYGYTF. CDR3 nucleotides: TGTGCCAGCTCACCAGCGGGCAAGGACTATGGCTACACCTTC.

The V gene is TRBV19, the J gene TRBJ1-3, with D maybe TRBD1 (6 bases). Trimming removed 7 bases at V and 3 bases at J, with 13 bases between. In germline, CDR1 is LNHDA, CDR2 SQIVND (reference sequence). This CDR3 region has 14 residues. The CDR3: CASTPDRFGNTIYF. The CDR3 nucleotides are TGTGCCAGTACCCCCGACAGGTTTGGAAACACCATATATTTT.

The chain links TRBV5-1 to TRBJ2-7; D gene uncertain. The CDR3 has 13 amino acids. V lost 4 bases and J 4 bases, leaving 12 bases between the germline ends. Germline V gene lookup returns CDR1 SGHRS and CDR2 YFSETQ. CDR3 amino acids: CASSRSASYEQYF. CDR3 coding DNA: TGCGCCAGCAGCCGGAGTGCCTCTTACGAGCAGTACTTC. Drawing the rest from reference TRBV5-1 and TRBJ2-7, the complete variable domain is KAGVTQTPRYLIKTRGQQVTLSCSPISGHRSVSWYQQTPGQGLQFLFEYFSETQRNKGNFPGRFSGRQFSNSRSEMNVSTLELGDSALYLCASSRSASYEQYFGPGTRLTVT.